This T cell receptor (beta chain) is drawn from a study of T cell responses to AZD1222 COVID-19 vaccine. Overall study results and limits: Spike was spanned by vaccine-associated CD4 TCRs, with dominance at 160-218 and 743-854. Donors were mostly white British, more females; clonal diversity possibly underestimated.

Second-dose schedules of about 4 or about 12 weeks were combined. With V trimmed by 4 bases and J by 5 bases, 8 bases remained unmatched. Germline CDR1 is SGHNT and CDR2 is YYREEE (reference sequence). The CDR3 has 14 amino acids. Libraries were prepared by immunoSEQ multiplex PCR; TCRdb keeps only in-frame clonotypes and omits some of them. The data show about 130,000 clones, 70% to 90% seen once. This clone was seen only once. Its antigen remains unidentified. This chain uses TRBV5-4 with TRBJ1-1, with 7 bases fitting TRBD1. This sequence was found in an adult who received the AZD1222 COVID-19 vaccine. Sequenced here: peripheral blood, sampled 28 days after the second AZD1222 dose. The CDR3 nucleotides read TGTGCCAGCAGCGATCGACAGGGTGAAACTGAAGCTTTCTTT. This codes for CASSDRQGETEAFF.